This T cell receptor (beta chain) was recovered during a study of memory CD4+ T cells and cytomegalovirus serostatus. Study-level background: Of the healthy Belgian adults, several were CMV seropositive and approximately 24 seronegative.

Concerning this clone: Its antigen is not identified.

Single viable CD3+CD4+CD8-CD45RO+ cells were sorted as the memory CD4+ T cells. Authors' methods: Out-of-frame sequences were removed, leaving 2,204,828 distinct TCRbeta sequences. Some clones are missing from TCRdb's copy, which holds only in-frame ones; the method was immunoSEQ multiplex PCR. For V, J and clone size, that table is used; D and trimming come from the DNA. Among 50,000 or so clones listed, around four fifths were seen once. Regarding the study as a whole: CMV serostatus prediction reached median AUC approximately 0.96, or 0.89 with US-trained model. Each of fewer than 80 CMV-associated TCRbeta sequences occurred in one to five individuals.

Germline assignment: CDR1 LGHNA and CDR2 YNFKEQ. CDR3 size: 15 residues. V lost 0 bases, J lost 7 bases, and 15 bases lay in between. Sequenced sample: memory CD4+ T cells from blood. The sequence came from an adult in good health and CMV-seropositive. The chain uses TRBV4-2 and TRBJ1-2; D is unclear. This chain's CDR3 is CASSQEGRALRGYTF. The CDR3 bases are TGTGCCAGCAGCCAAGAAGGTCGAGCCCTCCGTGGCTACACCTTC.